This is a list of T cell receptor beta chains from one sample in a study of technical replicates of blood from a handful of donors. The method was immunoSEQ multiplex PCR; TCRdb's version includes in-frame clones alone and lacks a portion of them. Of tens of thousands of clones in the sample, roughly 90% were seen once. Sequenced: PBMCs. The receptors derive from a human donor in good health. Some clones in this sample may be carry-over from other donors' samples. The CDR3 runs from the conserved cysteine through the conserved F or W. The order of the fields is D gene, J gene, clone size, V gene, CDR3 DNA, CDR3 protein. D genes are given only for firm matches. Size values are once, few and many counts, or a class for expanded clones, and some rows have none.

TRBD2 | TRBJ2-7 | once | TRBV6-6 | TGTGCCAGCAGGCCTACTAGCGGGGTGCGGGAGCAGTACTTC | CASRPTSGVREQYF
TRBD1 | TRBJ2-7 | - | TRBV4-1 | TGCGCCAGCAGCCAAGTAGGACAGGGTTGGGAGCAGTACTTC | CASSQVGQGWEQYF
TRBD1 | TRBJ2-5 | - | TRBV11-1 | TGTGCCAGCAGCCCAACGGTGGTAGGGGGCGTAAAGACCCAGTACTTC | CASSPTVVGGVKTQYF
TRBD1 | TRBJ2-3 | - | TRBV19 | TGTGCCAGTAGTGCCGCCGCCGACAGGGAGGATACGCAGTATTTT | CASSAAADREDTQYF
- | TRBJ2-5 | once | TRBV27 | TGTGCCAGCAGTTACCCGGAGGGAGAGACCCAGTACTTC | CASSYPEGETQYF
- | TRBJ2-1 | - | TRBV4-3 | TGCGCCAGCAGCCAAGACAGCGGTACCTACAATGAGCAGTTCTTC | CASSQDSGTYNEQFF
- | TRBJ1-6 | - | TRBV7-8 | TGTGCCAGCAGCTGGGGAGGGACACATAATTCACCCCTCCACTTT | CASSWGGTHNSPLHF
TRBD1 | TRBJ2-7 | - | TRBV5-1 | TGCGCCAGCAGCCCGGGGACAGGGTGGTTTTACGAGCAGTACTTC | CASSPGTGWFYEQYF
- | TRBJ2-7 | - | TRBV21-1 | TGTGCCAGCAGCGATTGGACAGGCGGGTACGAGCAGTACTTC | CASSDWTGGYEQYF
- | TRBJ2-5 | - | TRBV7-9 | TGTGCCAGCAGCTTAGCGTCGACCGCGGTGACCCAGTACTTC | CASSLASTAVTQYF
- | TRBJ2-7 | - | TRBV25-1 | TGTGCCAGCAGTGAAGCAGGGTTATACGAGCAGTACTTC | CASSEAGLYEQYF
TRBD2 | TRBJ2-5 | - | TRBV7-2 | TGTGCCAGCAGACCGGGACTAGCGGGGGCTGGTGAGACCCAGTACTTC | CASRPGLAGAGETQYF
TRBD2 | TRBJ2-1 | - | TRBV5-4 | TGTGCCAGCAGCCCAGGACTAGCGGGGGGCTACAATGAGCAGTTCTTC | CASSPGLAGGYNEQFF
- | TRBJ1-1 | - | TRBV9 | TGTGCCAGCAGCACCGACGGGGGCACTGAAGCTTTCTTT | CASSTDGGTEAFF
- | TRBJ1-2 | - | TRBV6-6 | TGTGCCAGCCGGACAGACCTGAACTATGGCTACACCTTC | CASRTDLNYGYTF
TRBD1 | TRBJ1-1 | - | TRBV28 | TGTGCCAGCGGACAGGAGAACACTGAAGCTTTCTTT | CASGQENTEAFF
- | TRBJ2-1 | once | TRBV19 | TGTGCCACCAGTCCAACTCACGGGTTTGGTGAGCAGTTCTTC | CATSPTHGFGEQFF
TRBD2 | TRBJ2-2 | - | TRBV7-3 | TGTGCCAGCAGCACCCTCATGGGACGAGCGGGAGGGAACACCGGGGAGCTGTTTTTT | CASSTLMGRAGGNTGELFF
- | TRBJ1-1 | - | TRBV10-3 | TGTGCCATCACTGGGCGAGGGTCATCAAAGGGTGAAGCTTTCTTT | CAITGRGSSKGEAFF
TRBD1 | TRBJ2-6 | - | TRBV11-2 | TGTGCCAGCAGCTCACCTCAAAGGGACAGCATCTCTGGGGCCAACGTCCTGACTTTC | CASSSPQRDSISGANVLTF
TRBD1 | TRBJ1-1 | - | TRBV19 | TGTGCCAGTAGTAAGCCGGGACAGGGAATCTTTAGGAACACTGAAGCTTTCTTT | CASSKPGQGIFRNTEAFF
- | TRBJ2-7 | medium-sized | TRBV7-8 | TGTGCCAGCAGCTTATCCCCCCGCTACCGAACCAACGAGCAGTACTTC | CASSLSPRYRTNEQYF
- | TRBJ1-1 | - | TRBV9 | TGTGCCAGCAGCTCCCGGGTGGGGAGTTTCACTGAAGCTTTCTTT | CASSSRVGSFTEAFF
- | TRBJ2-5 | - | TRBV9 | TGTGCCAGCAGCGTAGGGGGCAGCACCTCCCGGGAGACCCAGTACTTC | CASSVGGSTSRETQYF
TRBD2 | TRBJ2-7 | once | TRBV27 | TGTGCCAGCAGTTCGGGACTAGCGGGCCTAACCTACTACGAGCAGTACTTC | CASSSGLAGLTYYEQYF
TRBD2 | TRBJ2-3 | - | TRBV11-2 | TGTGCCAGCAGCTTAATAGCGGGGGGCAGGAATACGCAGTATTTT | CASSLIAGGRNTQYF
- | TRBJ1-3 | - | TRBV2 | TGTGCCAGCAGTGATGCAGGGTCCCTTTCTGGAAACACCATATATTTT | CASSDAGSLSGNTIYF
- | TRBJ2-5 | - | TRBV6-5 | TGTGCCAGCAGTTCGTCTCTAGCGCTAGCCCAAGAGACCCAGTACTTC | CASSSSLALAQETQYF
TRBD1 | TRBJ2-1 | few | TRBV12-5 | TGTGCTAGTGGTCCTCCGGGACAGATCAACAATGAGCAGTTCTTC | CASGPPGQINNEQFF
- | TRBJ1-2 | - | TRBV4-3 | TGCGCCAGCAGCCAAAGCTCTAACTATGGCTACACCTTC | CASSQSSNYGYTF
TRBD1 | TRBJ2-1 | - | TRBV11-2 | TGTGCCAGCAGCTTAGACCCGGGACAGGTCAATGAGCAGTTCTTC | CASSLDPGQVNEQFF
TRBD1 | TRBJ1-4 | - | TRBV4-1 | TGCGCCAGCAGCCAAAATCCAGGGGGTTTTGGTGAAAAACTGTTTTTT | CASSQNPGGFGEKLFF
TRBD2 | TRBJ2-7 | - | TRBV2 | TGTGCCAGTTCAGCGGGAGGGCCCATACGCAACGAGCAGTACTTC | CASSAGGPIRNEQYF
TRBD2 | TRBJ2-2 | - | TRBV4-2 | TGTGCCAGCAGCCAAGGGACTAGCGCGTCGTCCACCGGGGAGCTGTTTTTT | CASSQGTSASSTGELFF
- | TRBJ2-7 | few | TRBV5-6 | TGTGCCAGCAGCTTGGACAACGAGCAGTACTTC | CASSLDNEQYF
- | TRBJ2-1 | - | TRBV5-6 | TGTGCCAGCAGCTTCGGAAGGGGGGGCAATGAGCAGTTCTTC | CASSFGRGGNEQFF
TRBD2 | TRBJ2-3 | - | TRBV6-4 | TGTGCCAGCAGGCTAGCGGGGGGCAGCACAGATACGCAGTATTTT | CASRLAGGSTDTQYF
TRBD1 | TRBJ1-2 | - | TRBV19 | TGTGCCAGCCAGTTCAGGGGGGCAGGTGGCTACACCTTC | CASQFRGAGGYTF
TRBD1 | TRBJ1-1 | - | TRBV6-6 | TGTGCCAGCAGTTACTCGATGACAGGGGGTTCGGAAGCTTTCTTT | CASSYSMTGGSEAFF
- | TRBJ1-3 | - | TRBV5-1 | TGCGCCAGCAGCTTGACAGGCAACTCTGGAAACACCATATATTTT | CASSLTGNSGNTIYF
- | TRBJ2-3 | - | TRBV6-5 | TGTGCCACAAAACCGGAGGGGATCACAGATACGCAGTATTTT | CATKPEGITDTQYF
- | TRBJ2-6 | - | TRBV5-1 | TGCGCCAGCAGCTCCTACGAGGCTCTTGGGGCCAACGTCCTGACTTTC | CASSSYEALGANVLTF